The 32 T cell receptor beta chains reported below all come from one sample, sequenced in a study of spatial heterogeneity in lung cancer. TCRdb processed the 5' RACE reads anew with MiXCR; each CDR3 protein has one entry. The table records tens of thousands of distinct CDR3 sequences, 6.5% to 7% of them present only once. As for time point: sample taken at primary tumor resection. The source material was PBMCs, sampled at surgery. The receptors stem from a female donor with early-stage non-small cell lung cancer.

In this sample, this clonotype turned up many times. The CDR3 reads CSVGGLGGIEKLFF. The CDR3 coding sequence is TGCAGCGTTGGGGGATTGGGAGGGATTGAAAAACTGTTTTTT. This sequence joins TRBV29-1 and TRBJ1-4; D uncertain. The ends were cut back, 4 bases at V and 7 bases at J, with 16 bases in the middle. The CDR3 covers 14 residues. Germline-derived CDR1 and CDR2 are SQVTM and ANQGSEA.

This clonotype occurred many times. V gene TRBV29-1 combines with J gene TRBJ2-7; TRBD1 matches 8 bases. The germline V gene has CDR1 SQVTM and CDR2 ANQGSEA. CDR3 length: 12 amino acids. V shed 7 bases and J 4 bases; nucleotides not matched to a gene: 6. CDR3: CSARDRRYEQYF. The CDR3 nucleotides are TGCAGCGCCCGGGACAGGAGATACGAGCAGTACTTC.

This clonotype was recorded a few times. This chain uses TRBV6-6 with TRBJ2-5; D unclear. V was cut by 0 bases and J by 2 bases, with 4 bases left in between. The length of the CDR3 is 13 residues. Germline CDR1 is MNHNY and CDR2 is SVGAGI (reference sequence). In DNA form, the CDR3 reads TGTGCCAGCAGTTACTCCAGGCAAGAGACCCAGTACTTC. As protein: CASSYSRQETQYF.

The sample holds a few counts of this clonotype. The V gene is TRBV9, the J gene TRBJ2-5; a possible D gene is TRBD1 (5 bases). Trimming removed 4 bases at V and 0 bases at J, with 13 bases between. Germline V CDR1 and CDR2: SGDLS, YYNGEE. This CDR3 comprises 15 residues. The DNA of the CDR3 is TGTGCCAGCAGCCTCTCGACAGCCTACCAAGAGACCCAGTACTTC. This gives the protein CASSLSTAYQETQYF.

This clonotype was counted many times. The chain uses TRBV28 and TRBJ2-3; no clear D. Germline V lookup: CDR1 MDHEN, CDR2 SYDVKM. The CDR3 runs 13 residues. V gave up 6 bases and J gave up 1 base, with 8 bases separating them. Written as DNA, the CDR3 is TGTGCCAGCAGGCCGCAGGGCACAGATACGCAGTATTTT. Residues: CASRPQGTDTQYF. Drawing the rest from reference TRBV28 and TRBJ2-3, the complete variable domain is DVKVTQSSRYLVKRTGEKVFLECVQDMDHENMFWYRQDPGLGLRLIYFSYDVKMKEKGDIPEGYSVSREKKERFSLILESASTNQTSMYLCASRPQGTDTQYFGPGTRLTVL.

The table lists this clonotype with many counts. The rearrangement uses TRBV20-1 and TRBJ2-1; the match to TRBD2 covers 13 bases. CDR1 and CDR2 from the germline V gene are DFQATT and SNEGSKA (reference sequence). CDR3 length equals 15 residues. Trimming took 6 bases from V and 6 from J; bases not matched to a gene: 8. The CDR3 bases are TGCAGTGCCTGGAAGGGACTAGCGGGGTCCAATGAGCAGTTCTTC. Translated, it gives CSAWKGLAGSNEQFF.

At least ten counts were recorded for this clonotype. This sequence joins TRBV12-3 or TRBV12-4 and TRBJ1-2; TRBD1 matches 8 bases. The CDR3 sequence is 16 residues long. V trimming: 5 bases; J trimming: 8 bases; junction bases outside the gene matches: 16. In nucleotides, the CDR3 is TGTGCCAGCAGTGATAAGGACAGGGTAGAAGTACGAGGCTACACCTTC. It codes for CASSDKDRVEVRGYTF.

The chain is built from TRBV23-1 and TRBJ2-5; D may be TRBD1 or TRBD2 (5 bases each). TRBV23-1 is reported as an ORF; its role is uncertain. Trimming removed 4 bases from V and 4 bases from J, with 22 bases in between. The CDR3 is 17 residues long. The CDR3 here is CASSPRLANLGAETQYF. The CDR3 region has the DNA TGCGCCAGCAGTCCACGGTTGGCCAACCTCGGGGCAGAGACCCAGTACTTC.

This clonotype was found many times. DNA of the CDR3: TGTGCCTGGAGTTGGGGTAGCGGTACTGAAGCTTTCTTT. Its translation is CAWSWGSGTEAFF. The rearrangement joins TRBV30 to TRBJ1-1; D uncertain. The CDR3 covers 13 residues. Germline V gives CDR1 GTSNPN, CDR2 SVGIG (reference sequence). The V end was cut by 2 bases, the J end by 5 bases, with 12 bases between.

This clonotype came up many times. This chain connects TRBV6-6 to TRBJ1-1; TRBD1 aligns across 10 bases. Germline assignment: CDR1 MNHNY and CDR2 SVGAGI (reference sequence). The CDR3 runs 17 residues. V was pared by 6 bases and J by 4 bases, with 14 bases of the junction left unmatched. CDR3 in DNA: TGTGCCAGCAGGGCCTCCGGGACAGGGGAGGGTGGCACTGAAGCTTTCTTT. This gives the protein CASRASGTGEGGTEAFF.

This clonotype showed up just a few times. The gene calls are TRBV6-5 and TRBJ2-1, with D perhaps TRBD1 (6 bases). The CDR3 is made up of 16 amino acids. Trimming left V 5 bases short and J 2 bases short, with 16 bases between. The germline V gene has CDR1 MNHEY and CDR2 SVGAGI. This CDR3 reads CASSPSIGTTYNEQFF. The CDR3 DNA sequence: TGTGCCAGCAGTCCAAGTATCGGGACAACCTACAATGAGCAGTTCTTC.

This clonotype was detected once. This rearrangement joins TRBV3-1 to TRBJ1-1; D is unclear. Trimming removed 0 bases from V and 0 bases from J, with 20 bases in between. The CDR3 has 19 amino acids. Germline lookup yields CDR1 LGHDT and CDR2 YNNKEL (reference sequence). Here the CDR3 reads CASSQDVVGYSLMNTEAFF. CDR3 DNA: TGTGCCAGCAGCCAAGATGTCGTGGGGTATTCACTCATGAACACTGAAGCTTTCTTT.

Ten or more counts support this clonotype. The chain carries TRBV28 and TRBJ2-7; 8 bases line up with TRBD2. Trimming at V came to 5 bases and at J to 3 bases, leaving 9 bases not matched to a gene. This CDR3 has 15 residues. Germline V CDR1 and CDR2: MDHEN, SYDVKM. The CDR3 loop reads CASSLGLAGIYEQYF. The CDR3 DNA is TGTGCCAGCAGTCTGGGGCTAGCGGGTATCTACGAGCAGTACTTC.

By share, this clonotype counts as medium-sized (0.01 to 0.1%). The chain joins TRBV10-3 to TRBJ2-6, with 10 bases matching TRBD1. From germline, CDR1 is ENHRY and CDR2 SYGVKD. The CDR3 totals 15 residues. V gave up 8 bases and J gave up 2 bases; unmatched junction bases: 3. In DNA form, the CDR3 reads TGTGCCATCGGGACAGGGGTACCTGGGGCCAACGTCCTGACTTTC. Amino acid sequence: CAIGTGVPGANVLTF.

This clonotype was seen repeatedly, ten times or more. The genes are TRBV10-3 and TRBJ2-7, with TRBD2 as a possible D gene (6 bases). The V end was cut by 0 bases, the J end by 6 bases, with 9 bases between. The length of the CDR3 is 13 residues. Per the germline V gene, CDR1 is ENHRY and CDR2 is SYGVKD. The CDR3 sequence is CAISESPGGEQYF. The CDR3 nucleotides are TGTGCCATCAGTGAGTCACCCGGGGGCGAGCAGTACTTC.

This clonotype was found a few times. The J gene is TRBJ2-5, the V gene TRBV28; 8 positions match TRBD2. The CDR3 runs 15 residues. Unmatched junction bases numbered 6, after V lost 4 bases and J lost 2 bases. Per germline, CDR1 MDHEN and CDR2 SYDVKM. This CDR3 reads CASSYNAGGQETQYF. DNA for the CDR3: TGTGCCAGCAGTTATAATGCGGGGGGTCAAGAGACCCAGTACTTC.

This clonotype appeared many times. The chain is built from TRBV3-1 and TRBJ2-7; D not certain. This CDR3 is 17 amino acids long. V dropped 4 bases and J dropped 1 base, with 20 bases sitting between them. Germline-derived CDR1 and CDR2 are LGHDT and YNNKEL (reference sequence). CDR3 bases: TGTGCCAGCAGCCCCCGAAGATATCTTCGGAATTCCTACGAGCAGTACTTC. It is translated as CASSPRRYLRNSYEQYF.

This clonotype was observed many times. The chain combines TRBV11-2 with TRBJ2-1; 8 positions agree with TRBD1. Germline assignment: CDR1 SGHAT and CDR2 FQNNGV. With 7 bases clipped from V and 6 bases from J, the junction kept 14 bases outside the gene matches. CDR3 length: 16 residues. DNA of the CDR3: TGTGCCAGCACCTCCCGGTGGGCAGGGGGCTCCAATGAGCAGTTCTTC. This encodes CASTSRWAGGSNEQFF.

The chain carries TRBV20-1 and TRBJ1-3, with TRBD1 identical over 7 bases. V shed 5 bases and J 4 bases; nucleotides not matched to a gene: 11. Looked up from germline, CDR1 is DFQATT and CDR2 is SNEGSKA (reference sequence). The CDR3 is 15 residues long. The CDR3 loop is CSASDRQGTGNTIYF. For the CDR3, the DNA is TGCAGTGCTTCAGACCGACAGGGCACAGGAAACACCATATATTTT.

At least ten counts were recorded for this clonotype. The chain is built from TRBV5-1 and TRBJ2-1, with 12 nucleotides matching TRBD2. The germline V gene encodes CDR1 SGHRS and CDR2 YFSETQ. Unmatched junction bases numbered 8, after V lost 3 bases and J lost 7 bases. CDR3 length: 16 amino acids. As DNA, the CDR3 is TGCGCCAGCAGCTCTCTAGCGGGGGGGCGTCTAAATGAGCAGTTCTTC. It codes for CASSSLAGGRLNEQFF.

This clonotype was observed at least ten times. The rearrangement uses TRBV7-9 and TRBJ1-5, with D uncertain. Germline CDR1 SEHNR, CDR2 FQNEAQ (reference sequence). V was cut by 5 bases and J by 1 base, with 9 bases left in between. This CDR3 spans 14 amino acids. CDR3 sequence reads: CASSRASSNQPQHF. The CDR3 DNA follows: TGTGCCAGCAGCCGGGCCTCAAGCAATCAGCCCCAGCATTTT.

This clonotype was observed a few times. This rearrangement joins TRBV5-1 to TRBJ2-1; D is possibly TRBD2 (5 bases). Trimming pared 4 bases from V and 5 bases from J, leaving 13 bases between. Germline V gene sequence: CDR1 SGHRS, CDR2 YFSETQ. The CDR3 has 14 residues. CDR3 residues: CASSRSGSHNEQFF. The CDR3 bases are TGCGCCAGCAGCCGGAGCGGATCCCACAATGAGCAGTTCTTC. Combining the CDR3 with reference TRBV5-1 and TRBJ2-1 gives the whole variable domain KAGVTQTPRYLIKTRGQQVTLSCSPISGHRSVSWYQQTPGQGLQFLFEYFSETQRNKGNFPGRFSGRQFSNSRSEMNVSTLELGDSALYLCASSRSGSHNEQFFGPGTRLTVL.

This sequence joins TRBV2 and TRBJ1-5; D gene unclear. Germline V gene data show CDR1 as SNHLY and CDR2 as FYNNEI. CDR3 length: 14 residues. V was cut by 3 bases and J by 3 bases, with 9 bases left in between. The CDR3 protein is CASSEGNINQPQHF. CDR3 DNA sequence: TGTGCCAGCAGTGAGGGTAACATCAATCAGCCCCAGCATTTT.

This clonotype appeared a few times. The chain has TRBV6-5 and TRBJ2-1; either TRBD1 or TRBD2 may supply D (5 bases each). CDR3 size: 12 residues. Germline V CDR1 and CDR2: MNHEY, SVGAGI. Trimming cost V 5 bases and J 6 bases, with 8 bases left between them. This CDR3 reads CASSTGPNEQFF. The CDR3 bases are TGTGCCAGCAGTACGGGACCCAATGAGCAGTTCTTC.

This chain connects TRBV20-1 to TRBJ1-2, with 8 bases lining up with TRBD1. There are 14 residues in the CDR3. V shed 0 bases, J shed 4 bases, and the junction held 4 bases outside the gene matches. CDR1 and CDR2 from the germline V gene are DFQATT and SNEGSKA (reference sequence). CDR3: CSARDRGTGYGYTF. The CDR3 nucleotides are TGCAGTGCTAGAGATAGGGGGACAGGCTATGGCTACACCTTC.

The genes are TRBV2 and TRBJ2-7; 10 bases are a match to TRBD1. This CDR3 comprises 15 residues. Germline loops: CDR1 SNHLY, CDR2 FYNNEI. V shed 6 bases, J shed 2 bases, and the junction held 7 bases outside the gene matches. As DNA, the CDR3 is TGTGCCAGCAGGTTCGGCGGGACAGGGGCCTACGAGCAGTACTTC. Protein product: CASRFGGTGAYEQYF.

CDR3 nucleotides: TGTGCCAGCAGGACAACAGGGGGCTCGCAAGAGCAGTACTTC. Its protein product is CASRTTGGSQEQYF. V and J are TRBV6-2 or TRBV6-3 and TRBJ2-7; 9 nucleotides match TRBD1. The V and J ends lost 6 bases and 7 bases, in that order; junction bases with no gene match: 10. Germline CDR1 is MNHEY and CDR2 is SVGEGT. The CDR3 runs 14 residues.

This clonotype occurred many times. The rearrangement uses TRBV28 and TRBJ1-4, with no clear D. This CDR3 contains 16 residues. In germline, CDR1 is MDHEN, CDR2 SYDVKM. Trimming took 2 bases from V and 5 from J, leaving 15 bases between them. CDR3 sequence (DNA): TGTGCCAGCAGTTTACCCCGGTGGGTCCGGAATGAAAAACTGTTTTTT. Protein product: CASSLPRWVRNEKLFF.

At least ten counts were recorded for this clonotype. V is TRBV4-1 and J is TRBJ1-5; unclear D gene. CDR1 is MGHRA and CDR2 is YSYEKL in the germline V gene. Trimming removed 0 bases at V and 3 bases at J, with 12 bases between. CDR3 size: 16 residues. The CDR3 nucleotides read TGCGCCAGCAGCCAAGACCAGCCAGAGCACAATCAGCCCCAGCATTTT. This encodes CASSQDQPEHNQPQHF.

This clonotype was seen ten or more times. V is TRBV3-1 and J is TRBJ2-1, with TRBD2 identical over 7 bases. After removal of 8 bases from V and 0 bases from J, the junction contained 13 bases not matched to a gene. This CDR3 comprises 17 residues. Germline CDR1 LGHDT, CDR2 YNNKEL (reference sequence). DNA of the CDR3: TGTGCCAGCCGGGCTAGCGGATACACACGCTCCTACAATGAGCAGTTCTTC. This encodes CASRASGYTRSYNEQFF.

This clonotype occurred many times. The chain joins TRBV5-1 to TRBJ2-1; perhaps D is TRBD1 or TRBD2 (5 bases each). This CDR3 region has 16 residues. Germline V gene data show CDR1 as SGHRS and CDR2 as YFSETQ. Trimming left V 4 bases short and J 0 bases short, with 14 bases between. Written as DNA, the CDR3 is TGCGCCAGCAGCCCTGGGGGAGCTAACTCCTACAATGAGCAGTTCTTC. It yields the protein CASSPGGANSYNEQFF.

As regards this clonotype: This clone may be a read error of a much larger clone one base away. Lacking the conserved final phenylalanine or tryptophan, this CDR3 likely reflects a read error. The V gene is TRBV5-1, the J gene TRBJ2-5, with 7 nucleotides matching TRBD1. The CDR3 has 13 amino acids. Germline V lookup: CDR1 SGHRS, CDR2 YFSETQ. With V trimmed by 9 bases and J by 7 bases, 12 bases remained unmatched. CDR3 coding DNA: TGCGCCACCGGACAGGTCTCCGACGGGACCCAGTACCTC. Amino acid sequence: CATGQVSDGTQYL.